These 18 T cell receptor beta chains were sequenced from one sample in a study of blood T cell repertoires in COVID-19. Clones were sequenced by immunoSEQ multiplex PCR, and TCRdb holds only the in-frame ones, with some missing. The repertoire holds more than 90,000 clones, with about 83% as singletons. The specimen sequenced was peripheral blood. The receptors stem from a man in his 70s with acute or convalescent COVID-19.

J is TRBJ1-4 and V is TRBV5-1, with TRBD1 matching over 8 bases. Germline CDR1 reads SGHRS; CDR2 reads YFSETQ. V dropped 5 bases and J dropped 8; count of bases not matched to a gene: 8. This CDR3 comprises 14 residues. CDR3 sequence (DNA): TGCGCCAGCAGGCCCGGGACAGGACACGAAAAACTGTTTTTT. Its translation is CASRPGTGHEKLFF.

CDR3: CASSLGQQNNSPLHF. The CDR3 DNA is TGTGCCAGCAGCTTGGGACAGCAAAATAATTCACCCCTCCACTTT. The V and J genes are TRBV5-5 and TRBJ1-6; tentatively, D is TRBD1 (5 bases). Per the germline V gene, CDR1 is SGHKS and CDR2 is YYEKEE (reference sequence). Trimming left V 0 bases short and J 5 bases short, with 9 bases between. The CDR3 length is 15 residues.

The rearrangement uses TRBV9 and TRBJ1-3; 9 positions agree with TRBD1. The CDR3 totals 16 residues. Germline V gene sequence: CDR1 SGDLS, CDR2 YYNGEE. The V segment lost 0 bases and the J segment 2 bases; nucleotides outside the gene matches: 3. The CDR3 bases are TGTGCCAGCAGCGTAGGGGACAGGGACGCTGGAAACACCATATATTTT. Translating it yields CASSVGDRDAGNTIYF.

The rearrangement links TRBV23-1 to TRBJ2-5; 8 nucleotides match TRBD1. TRBV23-1 is treated as an ORF (open reading frame) with a function not yet certain. J gave up 7 bases and V 0 bases, and 10 bases lay outside the gene matches. This CDR3 comprises 16 residues. In DNA form, the CDR3 reads TGCGCCAGCAGTCAATCTGTTACAGGGGGTGCGGGGACCCAGTACTTC. The encoded protein is CASSQSVTGGAGTQYF.

The V and J genes are TRBV11-3 and TRBJ1-5; 7 bases align to TRBD1. With V trimmed by 0 bases and J by 3 bases, 5 bases remained unmatched. CDR1 is SGHNT and CDR2 is YENEEA in the germline V gene. The CDR3 spans 16 residues. CDR3: CASSLEGQATNQPQHF. Here the CDR3 DNA reads TGTGCCAGCAGCTTAGAAGGACAGGCTACCAATCAGCCCCAGCATTTT.

This sequence joins TRBV18 and TRBJ2-5, with TRBD2 matching 7 bases. Germline loops: CDR1 KGHSH, CDR2 LQKENI. J lost 3 bases, V lost 2 bases, and 12 bases had no gene match. The CDR3 length is 17 residues. The CDR3, as DNA: TGTGCCAGCTCACCAAGAGTCATAAGCGGGGTGGAAGAGACCCAGTACTTC. Encoded protein: CASSPRVISGVEETQYF. The full variable domain, with the rest looked up from reference TRBV18 and TRBJ2-5, is NAGVMQNPRHLVRRRGQEARLRCSPMKGHSHVYWYRQLPEEGLKFMVYLQKENIIDESGMPKERFSAEFPKEGPSILRIQQVVRGDSAAYFCASSPRVISGVEETQYFGPGTRLLVL.

This clone was observed a few times. V is TRBV9 and J is TRBJ1-2; D is unclear. The CDR3 loop spans 15 amino acids. The V end lost 2 bases, the J end lost 4 bases, and 15 bases lay between the germline ends. CDR1 is SGDLS, CDR2 YYNGEE, per germline. The CDR3 loop reads CASSVQTYGSYGYTF. The CDR3, as DNA: TGTGCCAGCAGCGTGCAGACCTACGGGAGCTATGGCTACACCTTC.

The chain employs TRBV7-9 and TRBJ1-6, with 7 bases lining up with TRBD1. With 6 bases clipped from V and 6 bases from J, the junction kept 8 bases outside the gene matches. The CDR3 runs to 15 residues. CDR1 is SEHNR, CDR2 FQNEAQ, per germline (reference sequence). The CDR3 loop reads CASSHPGQPNSPLHF. The CDR3 DNA follows: TGTGCCAGCAGTCACCCGGGACAGCCTAATTCACCCCTCCACTTT.

The CDR3 nucleotides are TGTGCCAGCAGCGTAGGACAGAGGAATGAGCAGTTCTTC. Translated, it gives CASSVGQRNEQFF. The V and J genes are TRBV9 and TRBJ2-1, with D maybe TRBD1 (5 bases). CDR1 SGDLS and CDR2 YYNGEE come from the germline V gene. V was shortened by 0 bases and J by 7 bases, with 8 bases between the two germline ends. This CDR3 region has 13 residues.

This CDR3 reads CASSLAQGGYGYTF. For the CDR3, the DNA is TGTGCCAGCAGCTTGGCACAGGGCGGCTATGGCTACACCTTC. The J gene is TRBJ1-2, the V gene TRBV5-4; tentatively, D is TRBD1 (6 bases). This CDR3 has 14 amino acids. The V end was cut by 0 bases, the J end by 4 bases, with 10 bases between. Germline V gives CDR1 SGHNT, CDR2 YYREEE (reference sequence).

V usage is TRBV2 and J usage is TRBJ1-2; no clear D gene. Germline V gene lookup returns CDR1 SNHLY and CDR2 FYNNEI. Trimming left V 8 bases short and J 5 bases short, with 12 bases between. This CDR3 spans 12 amino acids. The CDR3 DNA sequence: TGTGCCAGCCGAGGAGATTCATATGGCTACACCTTC. Its protein product is CASRGDSYGYTF.

This chain uses TRBV6-5 with TRBJ2-1; a weak D match, TRBD2 (5 bases). V shed 4 bases and J shed 3 bases, with 13 bases lying between them. Germline values: CDR1 MNHEY, CDR2 SVGAGI. The length of the CDR3 is 15 residues. The CDR3, as DNA: TGTGCCAGCAGTTTATCCGCGGGTAGCTACAATGAGCAGTTCTTC. Translating it yields CASSLSAGSYNEQFF.

This clone has a single count. V usage is TRBV14 and J usage is TRBJ2-7; D unresolved. The CDR3 is 15 residues long. Deletions cut 4 bases from V and 2 bases from J, with 15 bases between. The germline V gene has CDR1 SGHDN and CDR2 FVKESK. Here the CDR3 DNA reads TGTGCCAGCAGCCCCCTCGAGGCTTATCCCTACGAGCAGTACTTC. Amino acid sequence: CASSPLEAYPYEQYF.

This clone was observed once. The rearrangement uses TRBV5-1 and TRBJ2-7, with 7 bases fitting TRBD1. The length of the CDR3 is 15 residues. Germline V gives CDR1 SGHRS, CDR2 YFSETQ. V trimming: 5 bases; J trimming: 2 bases; junction bases outside the gene matches: 10. CDR3 protein: CASRPTGDPPYEQYF. In DNA form, the CDR3 reads TGCGCCAGCAGACCCACAGGGGATCCCCCCTACGAGCAGTACTTC.

The V gene is TRBV15, the J gene TRBJ2-7, with TRBD1 identical over 9 bases. CDR1 and CDR2 from the germline V gene are LNHNV and YYDKDF (reference sequence). The length of the CDR3 is 16 residues. V lost 0 bases, J lost 5 bases, and 8 bases stayed unmatched. In nucleotides, the CDR3 is TGTGCCACCAGCAGAGATAGGGGGACAGGGAGGCACGAGCAGTACTTC. Amino acids: CATSRDRGTGRHEQYF.

This chain joins TRBV19 and TRBJ2-6; possible D gene TRBD2, 6 bases. V dropped 7 bases and J dropped 2 bases, with 12 bases sitting between them. In germline, CDR1 is LNHDA, CDR2 SQIVND (reference sequence). The CDR3 runs 15 residues. Written as DNA, the CDR3 is TGTGCCAGTACGAGGGCGGGAACTGGGGCCAACGTCCTGACTTTC. Amino acids: CASTRAGTGANVLTF.

This clone was observed once. This chain links TRBV30 with TRBJ2-3, with 7 bases aligning to TRBD1. The germline V gene encodes CDR1 GTSNPN and CDR2 SVGIG (reference sequence). Trimming cost V 0 bases and J 2 bases; bases outside gene matches: 5. This CDR3 has 15 residues. The CDR3 region is CAWSVGQRPTDTQYF. As DNA, the CDR3 is TGTGCCTGGAGTGTGGGACAGCGGCCCACAGATACGCAGTATTTT.

This sequence joins TRBV2 and TRBJ2-2, with 7 bases lining up with TRBD1. The CDR3 contains 15 residues. The junction had 9 bases not matched to a gene; V was cut back by 5 bases and J by 6 bases. The germline CDR1 and CDR2 sequences are SNHLY and FYNNEI. The CDR3 coding sequence is TGTGCCAGCAGTCCGGGACAGACATCTCCCGGGGAGCTGTTTTTT. Translating gives CASSPGQTSPGELFF.